The subject of this entry is one T cell receptor (beta chain). As yet, its antigen is unknown. This PCR relied on a set of 60 Vbeta primers and 13 Jbeta primers. Measured with immunoSEQ multiplex PCR; TCRdb has only the in-frame clones, and not every one. The sample has roughly 100,000 clones, more than 75% seen once. These data come from a study of cytomegalovirus exposure and HLA in healthy donors. Regarding the study as a whole: The authors enumerated under 200 TCR beta chains as linked to cytomegalovirus. It was reported in a later analysis that an Asian-associated ancestry cluster showed fewer N-insertions than the 666-donor mean.

Trimming stripped 1 base from V and 0 bases from J, with 21 bases between. The CDR3 is 19 amino acids. The germline V gene has CDR1 SEHNR and CDR2 FQNEAQ (reference sequence). Donors sampled were nominally healthy, though unrecorded immune exposures were likely. V gene TRBV7-9 combines with J gene TRBJ1-1; D not resolved. The TCR comes from a woman between 50 and 59 years old in good health and CMV-seropositive. Sequencing was performed on PBMCs. CDR3 nucleotides: TGTGCCAGCAGCTTAGGGCCTTTTCAAGTTCGAATCATGAACACTGAAGCTTTCTTT. It yields the protein CASSLGPFQVRIMNTEAFF.